This is a list of T cell receptor beta chains from one sample in a study of post-analysis software for immune sequencing data. TCRdb redid the calling of the PCR reads with MiXCR, one entry per CDR3 protein. In the table there are fewer than 850,000 distinct CDR3 sequences, about 32% of which are singletons. Material: blood. The receptors shown here come from a girl aged 5-17 years with multiple sclerosis. CDR3s include the opening cysteine and the closing phenylalanine or tryptophan. The order of the fields is CDR3 length, clone size, D gene, V gene, J gene, CDR3 protein, CDR3 DNA. A D gene is named only where the DNA matches it firmly. Clone size appears in some rows only: once, few, many, or a class for an expanded clone.

>15|few|NA|TRBV6-5|TRBJ1-2
CASSWGSTLTHGYTF
TGTGCCAGCAGTTGGGGCAGCACGTTAACTCATGGCTACACCTTC
>14|NA|TRBD2|TRBV15|TRBJ2-1
CATSRDLAGDEQFF
TGTGCCACCAGCAGAGATCTAGCGGGGGATGAGCAGTTCTTC
>14|NA|TRBD1|TRBV12-3/TRBV12-4|TRBJ1-4
CASSLDRGNEKLFF
TGTGCCAGCAGTTTGGACAGGGGGAACGAAAAACTGTTTTTT
>15|many|NA|TRBV5-1|TRBJ2-1
CASSGSGGFYNEQFF
TGCGCCAGCAGCGGCTCAGGGGGGTTTTACAATGAGCAGTTCTTC
>18|NA|TRBD1|TRBV29-1|TRBJ2-6
CSVEETTGFRPGANVLTF
TGCAGCGTTGAAGAGACGACAGGGTTTAGGCCTGGGGCCAACGTCCTGACTTTC
>23|many|NA|TRBV9|TRBJ2-1
CASSVGVPTRTASGLHPYNEQFF
TGTGCCAGCAGCGTAGGTGTGCCTACGCGGACGGCCTCAGGCCTCCACCCATACAATGAGCAGTTCTTC
>15|few|NA|TRBV19|TRBJ2-3
CASSIGDTRTDTQYF
TGTGCCAGTAGTATAGGAGACACCCGCACAGATACGCAGTATTTT
>15|many|NA|TRBV5-6|TRBJ1-5
CASSSAGGSNQPQHF
TGTGCCAGCAGCTCCGCGGGTGGGAGCAATCAGCCCCAGCATTTT
>16|few|NA|TRBV7-2|TRBJ2-3
CASSLVGLGGADTQYF
TGTGCCAGCAGCTTAGTAGGACTAGGGGGGGCAGATACGCAGTATTTT
>14|few|TRBD1|TRBV27|TRBJ2-1
CASSSGQDLNEQFF
TGTGCCAGCAGTTCGGGACAGGACCTCAATGAGCAGTTCTTC
>14|NA|TRBD1|TRBV7-9|TRBJ1-2
CASSSGQGTYGYTF
TGTGCCAGCAGCTCGGGACAGGGGACCTATGGCTACACCTTC
>15|NA|TRBD1|TRBV28|TRBJ2-1
CASSIPSDRGNEQFF
TGTGCCAGCAGTATTCCCTCAGACAGGGGCAATGAGCAGTTCTTC
>14|many|NA|TRBV4-3|TRBJ2-1
CASSQGPRDNEQFF
TGCGCCAGCAGCCAAGGTCCCAGAGACAATGAGCAGTTCTTC
>18|NA|TRBD1|TRBV27|TRBJ1-5
CASSHLDNDRDRGQPQHF
TGTGCCAGCAGCCACCTAGACAATGACAGGGATAGAGGTCAGCCCCAGCATTTT
>15|NA|NA|TRBV3-1|TRBJ2-5
CASSRPTGIQETQYF
TGTGCCAGCAGCCGGCCAACAGGGATCCAAGAGACCCAGTACTTC
>15|NA|NA|TRBV29-1|TRBJ1-1
CSVGSGANIRSEAFF
TGCAGCGTTGGTTCCGGCGCGAATATCAGATCTGAAGCTTTCTTT
>18|few|TRBD2|TRBV4-2|TRBJ2-3
CASSQFELAGGPSDTQYF
TGTGCCAGCAGCCAATTTGAGCTGGCGGGAGGGCCCTCAGATACGCAGTATTTT
>16|many|TRBD1|TRBV4-3|TRBJ1-2
CASSQMTGGGVGGYTF
TGCGCCAGCAGCCAAATGACAGGGGGCGGTGTTGGTGGCTACACCTTC
>12|few|NA|TRBV20-1|TRBJ1-1
CSARDQGPEAFF
TGCAGTGCTAGAGATCAGGGGCCTGAAGCTTTCTTT
>15|few|TRBD2|TRBV6-5|TRBJ2-3
CASSRGGESTDTQYF
TGTGCCAGCAGCCGCGGGGGGGAAAGCACAGATACGCAGTATTTT
>15|NA|TRBD1|TRBV11-2|TRBJ2-4
CASSLDRGPKNIQYF
TGTGCCAGCAGCTTAGACAGGGGGCCCAAAAACATTCAGTACTTC
>11|NA|NA|TRBV5-1|TRBJ1-1
CASSGTGEAFF
TGCGCCAGCAGCGGGACCGGTGAAGCTTTCTTT
>13|NA|NA|TRBV6-5|TRBJ2-1
CASSLDSDNQQFF
TGTGCCAGCAGCCTCGACTCGGACAATCAGCAGTTCTTC
>14|NA|NA|TRBV9|TRBJ2-3
CASSPEGVTDTQYF
TGTGCCAGCAGCCCCGAGGGAGTCACAGATACGCAGTATTTT
>16|NA|NA|TRBV5-5|TRBJ1-5
CASSRGGETDYQPQHF
TGTGCCAGCAGCCGGGGGGGGGAGACAGATTATCAGCCCCAGCATTTT
>16|NA|TRBD2|TRBV9|TRBJ2-5
CASSVISGGTLETQYF
TGTGCCAGCAGCGTAATCAGCGGGGGGACTTTAGAGACCCAGTACTTC